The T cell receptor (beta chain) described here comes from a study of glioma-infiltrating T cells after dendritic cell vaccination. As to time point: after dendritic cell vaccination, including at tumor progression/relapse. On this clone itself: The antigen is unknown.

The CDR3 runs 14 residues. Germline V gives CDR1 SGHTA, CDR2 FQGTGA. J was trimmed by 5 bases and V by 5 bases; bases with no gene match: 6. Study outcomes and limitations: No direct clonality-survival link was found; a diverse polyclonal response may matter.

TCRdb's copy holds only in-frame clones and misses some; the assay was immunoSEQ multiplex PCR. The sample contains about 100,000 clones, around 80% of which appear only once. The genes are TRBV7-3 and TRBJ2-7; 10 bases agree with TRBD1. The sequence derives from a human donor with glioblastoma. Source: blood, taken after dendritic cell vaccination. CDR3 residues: CASSRMTGGNEQYF. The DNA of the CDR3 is TGTGCCAGCAGCCGCATGACAGGGGGCAACGAGCAGTACTTC.